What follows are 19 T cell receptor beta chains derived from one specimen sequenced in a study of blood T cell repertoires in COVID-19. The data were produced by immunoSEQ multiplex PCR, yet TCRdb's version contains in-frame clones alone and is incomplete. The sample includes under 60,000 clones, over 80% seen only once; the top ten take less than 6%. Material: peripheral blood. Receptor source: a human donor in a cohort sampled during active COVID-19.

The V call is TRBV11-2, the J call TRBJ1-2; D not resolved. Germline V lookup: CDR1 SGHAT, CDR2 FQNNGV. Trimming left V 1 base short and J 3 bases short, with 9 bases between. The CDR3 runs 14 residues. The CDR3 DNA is TGTGCCAGCAGCTTAGTTGCGGGAGACTATGGCTACACCTTC. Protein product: CASSLVAGDYGYTF.

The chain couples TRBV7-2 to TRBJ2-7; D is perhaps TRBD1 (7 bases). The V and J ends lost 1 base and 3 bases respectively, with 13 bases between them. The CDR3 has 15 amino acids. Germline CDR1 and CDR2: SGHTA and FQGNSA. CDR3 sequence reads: CASSLDQGGYYEQYF. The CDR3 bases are TGTGCCAGCAGCTTAGACCAGGGGGGATACTACGAGCAGTACTTC.

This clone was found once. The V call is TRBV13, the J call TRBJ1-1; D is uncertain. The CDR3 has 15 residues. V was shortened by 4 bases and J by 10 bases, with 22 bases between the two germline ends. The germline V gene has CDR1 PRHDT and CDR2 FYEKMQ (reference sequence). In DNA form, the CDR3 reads TGTGCCAGCAGCTCCCAAACCCGACACCCTTTAGGAGCTTTCTTT. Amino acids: CASSSQTRHPLGAFF.

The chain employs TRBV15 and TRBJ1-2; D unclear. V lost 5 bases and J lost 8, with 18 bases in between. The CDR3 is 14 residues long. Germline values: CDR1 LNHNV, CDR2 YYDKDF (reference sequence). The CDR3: CATSAGGQAQGYTF. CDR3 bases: TGTGCCACCAGCGCCGGAGGGCAGGCCCAAGGCTACACCTTC.

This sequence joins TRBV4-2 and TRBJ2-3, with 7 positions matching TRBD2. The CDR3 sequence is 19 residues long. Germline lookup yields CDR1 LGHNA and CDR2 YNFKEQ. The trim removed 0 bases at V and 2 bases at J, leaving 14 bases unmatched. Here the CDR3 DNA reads TGTGCCAGCAGCCAAGAGCGGCTCTTTGCGGGACTATCCACAGATACGCAGTATTTT. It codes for CASSQERLFAGLSTDTQYF.

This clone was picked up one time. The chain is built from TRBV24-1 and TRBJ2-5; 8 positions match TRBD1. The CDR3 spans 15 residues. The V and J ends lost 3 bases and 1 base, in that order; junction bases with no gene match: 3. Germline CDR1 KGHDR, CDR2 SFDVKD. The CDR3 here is CATSDPGQGQETQYF. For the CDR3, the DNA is TGTGCCACCAGTGATCCCGGACAGGGCCAAGAGACCCAGTACTTC.

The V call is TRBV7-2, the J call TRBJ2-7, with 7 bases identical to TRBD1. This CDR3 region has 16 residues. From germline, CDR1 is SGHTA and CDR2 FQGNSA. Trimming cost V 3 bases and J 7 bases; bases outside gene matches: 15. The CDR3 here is CASSLVLGQGDLEQYF. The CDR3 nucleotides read TGTGCCAGCAGCTTGGTGCTAGGGCAGGGGGATTTGGAGCAGTACTTC.

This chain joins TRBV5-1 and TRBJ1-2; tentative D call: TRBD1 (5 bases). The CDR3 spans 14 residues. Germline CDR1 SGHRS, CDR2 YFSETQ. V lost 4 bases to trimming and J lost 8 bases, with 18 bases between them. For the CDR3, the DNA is TGCGCCAGCAGCGTTACCGGGACCGGGGGAGGCTACACCTTC. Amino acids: CASSVTGTGGGYTF.

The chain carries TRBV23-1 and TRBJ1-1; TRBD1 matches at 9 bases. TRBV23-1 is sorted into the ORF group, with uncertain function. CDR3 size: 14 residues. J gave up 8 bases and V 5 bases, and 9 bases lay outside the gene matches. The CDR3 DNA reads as TGCGCCAGCAGTTTGACGGACAGGGGTAGAGAAGCTTTCTTT. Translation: CASSLTDRGREAFF.

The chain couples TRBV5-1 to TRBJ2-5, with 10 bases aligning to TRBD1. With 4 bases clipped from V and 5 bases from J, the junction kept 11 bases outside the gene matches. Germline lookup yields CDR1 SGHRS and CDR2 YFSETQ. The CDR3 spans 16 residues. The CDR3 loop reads CASSPTRDRGRETQYF. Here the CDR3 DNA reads TGCGCCAGCAGCCCGACCCGTGACAGGGGGCGGGAGACCCAGTACTTC.

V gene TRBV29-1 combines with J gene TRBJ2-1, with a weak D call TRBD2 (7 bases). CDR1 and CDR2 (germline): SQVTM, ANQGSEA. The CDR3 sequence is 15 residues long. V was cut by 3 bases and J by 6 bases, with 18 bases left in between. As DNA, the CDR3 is TGCAGCGTTGAGGGGGGGGGCAGTAGGGTCAATGAGCAGTTCTTC. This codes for CSVEGGGSRVNEQFF.

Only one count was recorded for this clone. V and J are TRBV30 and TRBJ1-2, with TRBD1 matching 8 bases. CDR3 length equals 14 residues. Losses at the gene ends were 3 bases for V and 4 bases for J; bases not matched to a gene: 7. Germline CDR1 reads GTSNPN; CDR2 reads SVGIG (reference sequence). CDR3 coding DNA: TGTGCCTGGAGAAAGAATGACAGGGGCTATGGCTACACCTTC. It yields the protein CAWRKNDRGYGYTF.

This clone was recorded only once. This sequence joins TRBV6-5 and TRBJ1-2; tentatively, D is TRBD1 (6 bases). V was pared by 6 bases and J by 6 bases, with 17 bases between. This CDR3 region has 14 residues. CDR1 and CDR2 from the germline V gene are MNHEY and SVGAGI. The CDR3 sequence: CASRQHNRDHGYTF. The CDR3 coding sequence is TGTGCCAGCAGGCAACACAACAGGGACCATGGCTACACCTTC.

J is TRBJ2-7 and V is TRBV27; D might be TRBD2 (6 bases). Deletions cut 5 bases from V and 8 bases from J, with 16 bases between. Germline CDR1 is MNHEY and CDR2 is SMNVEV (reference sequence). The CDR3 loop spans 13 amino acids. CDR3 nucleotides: TGTGCCAGCAGTCCATTGGGGAGGACGCAGCAGTACTTC. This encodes CASSPLGRTQQYF.

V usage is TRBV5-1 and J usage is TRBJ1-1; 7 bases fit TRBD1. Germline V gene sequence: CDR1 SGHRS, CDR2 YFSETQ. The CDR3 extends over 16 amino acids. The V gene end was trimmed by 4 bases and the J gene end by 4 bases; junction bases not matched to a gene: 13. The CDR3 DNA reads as TGCGCCAGCAGCCCCCTAGGGACGACAGGGAGCACTGAAGCTTTCTTT. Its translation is CASSPLGTTGSTEAFF.

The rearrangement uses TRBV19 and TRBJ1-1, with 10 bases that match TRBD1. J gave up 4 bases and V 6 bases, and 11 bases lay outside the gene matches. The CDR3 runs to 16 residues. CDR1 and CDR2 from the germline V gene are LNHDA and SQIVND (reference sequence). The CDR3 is CASSQGQGKRGTEAFF. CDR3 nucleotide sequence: TGTGCCAGTAGCCAGGGACAGGGGAAAAGGGGCACTGAAGCTTTCTTT.

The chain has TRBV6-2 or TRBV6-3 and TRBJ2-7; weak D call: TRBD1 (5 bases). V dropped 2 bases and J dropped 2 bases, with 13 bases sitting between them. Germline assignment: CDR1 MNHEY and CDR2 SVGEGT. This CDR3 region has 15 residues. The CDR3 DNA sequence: TGTGCCAGCAGTTACCCCCAGGGTCTCCCCTACGAGCAGTACTTC. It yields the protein CASSYPQGLPYEQYF.

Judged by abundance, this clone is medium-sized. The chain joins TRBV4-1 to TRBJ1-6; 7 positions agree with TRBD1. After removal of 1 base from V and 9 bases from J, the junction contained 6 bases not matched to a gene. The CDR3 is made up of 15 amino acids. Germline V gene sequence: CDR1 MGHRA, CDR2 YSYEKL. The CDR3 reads CASSQGAAGGSPLHF. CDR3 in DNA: TGCGCCAGCAGCCAAGGCGCGGCAGGGGGTTCACCCCTCCACTTT.

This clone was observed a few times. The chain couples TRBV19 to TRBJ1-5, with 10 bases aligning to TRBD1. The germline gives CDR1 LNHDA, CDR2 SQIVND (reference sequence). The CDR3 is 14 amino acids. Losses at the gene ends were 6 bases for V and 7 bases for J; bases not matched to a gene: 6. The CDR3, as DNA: TGTGCCAGTAGCGGACAGGGGGGATGGCAGCCCCAGCATTTT. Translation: CASSGQGGWQPQHF.